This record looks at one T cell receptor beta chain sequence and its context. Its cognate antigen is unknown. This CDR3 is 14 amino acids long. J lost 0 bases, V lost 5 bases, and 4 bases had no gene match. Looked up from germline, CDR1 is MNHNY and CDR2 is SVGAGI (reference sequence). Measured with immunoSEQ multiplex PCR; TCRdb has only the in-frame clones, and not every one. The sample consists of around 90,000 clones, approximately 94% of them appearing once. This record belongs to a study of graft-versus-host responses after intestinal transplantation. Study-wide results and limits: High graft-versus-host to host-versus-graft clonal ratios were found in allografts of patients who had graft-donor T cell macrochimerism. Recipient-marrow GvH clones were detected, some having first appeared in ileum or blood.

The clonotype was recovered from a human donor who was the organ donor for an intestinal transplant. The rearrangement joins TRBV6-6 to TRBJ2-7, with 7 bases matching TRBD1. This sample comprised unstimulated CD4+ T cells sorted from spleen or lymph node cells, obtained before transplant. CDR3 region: CASSGTVSSYEQYF. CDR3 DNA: TGTGCCAGCAGTGGGACAGTTAGCTCCTACGAGCAGTACTTC.